This passage covers 9 T cell receptor beta chains from one sample sequenced in a study of cytomegalovirus exposure and HLA in healthy donors. A multiplex PCR was run with 60 Vbeta primers and 13 Jbeta primers. The table came from immunoSEQ multiplex PCR; TCRdb's copy has only in-frame clones and leaves some out. The data hold approximately 130,000 clones, with around four fifths observed a single time. The sequencing input was PBMCs. These receptors were obtained from a middle-aged woman in good health and CMV-seropositive.

The V and J genes are TRBV5-4 and TRBJ2-5; no reliable D call. Trimming shortened V by 3 bases and J by 5 bases, and 11 bases separated the two germline ends. CDR3 size: 13 residues. Germline values: CDR1 SGHNT, CDR2 YYREEE (reference sequence). CDR3 DNA sequence: TGTGCCAGCAGCTCCCCTCCTCTGGAGACCCAGTACTTC. This translates into CASSSPPLETQYF.

The gene calls are TRBV4-3 and TRBJ1-2; TRBD1 matches at 9 bases. The germline gives CDR1 LGHNA, CDR2 YSLEER. V lost 5 bases, J lost 5 bases, and 12 bases stayed unmatched. The CDR3 length is 16 residues. CDR3 region: CASSFLMPGQGYGYTF. The CDR3 nucleotides read TGCGCCAGCAGCTTTTTGATGCCGGGACAGGGATATGGCTACACCTTC.

The rearrangement joins TRBV21-1 to TRBJ1-1; the D call of TRBD1 is as the table states it, not checked on the DNA. TRBV21-1 is tagged as a pseudogene. The CDR3 consists of 13 residues. CDR3 sequence: CASSKEQGGEAFF. As DNA, the CDR3 is TGTGCCAGCAGCAAAGAACAGGGGGGTGAAGCTTTCTTT.

The CDR3, as DNA: TGTGCCAGCAGCGGAGCCGGGACAGGGTGGGGGGGCTATGGCTACACCTTC. It specifies CASSGAGTGWGGYGYTF. The rearrangement joins TRBV9 to TRBJ1-2; 9 bases line up with TRBD1. V lost 3 bases, J lost 4 bases, and 13 bases stayed unmatched. The CDR3 extends over 17 amino acids. The germline gives CDR1 SGDLS, CDR2 YYNGEE.

The chain couples TRBV5-4 to TRBJ2-1; 7 positions match TRBD2. Trimming removed 4 bases from V and 3 bases from J; junction bases left unmatched: 13. The CDR3 runs to 17 residues. Germline CDR1 and CDR2: SGHNT and YYREEE (reference sequence). CDR3: CASSPPGSGVLYNEQFF. CDR3 sequence (DNA): TGTGCCAGCAGCCCGCCGGGAAGCGGGGTGCTCTACAATGAGCAGTTCTTC.

This clone was seen once. The chain combines TRBV25-1 with TRBJ2-7; 9 bases are shared with TRBD1. This CDR3 region has 13 residues. Germline CDR1 is MGHDK and CDR2 is SYGVNS. The CDR3 sequence is CAAGQGSTYEQYF. The CDR3 coding sequence is TGTGCTGCGGGACAGGGATCAACCTACGAGCAGTACTTC.

The gene calls are TRBV6-1 and TRBJ1-2, with D perhaps TRBD1 (6 bases). The CDR3 runs to 14 residues. V lost 1 base, J lost 8 bases, and 14 bases lay in between. CDR1 is MNHNS, CDR2 SASEGT, per germline. CDR3 bases: TGTGCCAGCAGTGAAGTAGGTGGGGGCAGGGGCTACACCTTC. Its translation is CASSEVGGGRGYTF.

The chain employs TRBV15 and TRBJ1-6; 7 nucleotides line up with TRBD1. Germline loops: CDR1 LNHNV, CDR2 YYDKDF (reference sequence). CDR3 length equals 14 residues. With 4 bases clipped from V and 9 bases from J, the junction kept 6 bases outside the gene matches. CDR3 residues: CATSIDRVRSPLHF. CDR3 in DNA: TGTGCCACCAGCATAGACAGGGTCCGTTCACCCCTCCACTTT.

This chain connects TRBV19 to TRBJ2-5; 7 nucleotides agree with TRBD1. Germline V CDR1 and CDR2: LNHDA, SQIVND (reference sequence). This CDR3 is 15 amino acids long. Germline trimming cut 2 bases from V and 2 bases from J; bases unmatched to any gene: 5. The CDR3 sequence is CASSIPGTVQETQYF. The CDR3 DNA reads TGTGCCAGTAGTATACCAGGGACAGTTCAAGAGACCCAGTACTTC. The full variable domain, its missing parts supplied by reference TRBV19 and TRBJ2-5, is DGGITQSPKYLFRKEGQNVTLSCEQNLNHDAMYWYRQDPGQGLRLIYYSQIVNDFQKGDIAEGYSVSREKKESFPLTVTSAQKNPTAFYLCASSIPGTVQETQYFGPGTRLLVL.